Presented here are 2 T cell receptor beta chains from one specimen sequenced in a study of T-cell reconstitution after alpha-beta-depleted transplantation in children. Preparation of the TCRbeta library was carried out with unique molecular identifiers. MiXCR, applied by TCRdb to the PCR reads, yields one record per CDR3 protein. The sample records 480,000 or so distinct CDR3 sequences, roughly a tenth being singletons. The sample here was PBMCs, taken before TCRalphabeta/CD19-depleted stem cell transplant. Every receptor here comes from a child younger than 10 with inherited bone marrow failure, due to receive a stem cell transplant.

This clonotype was recorded many times. V gene TRBV7-2 combines with J gene TRBJ1-6; no firm D call. The germline CDR1 and CDR2 sequences are SGHTA and FQGNSA. This CDR3 has 16 amino acids. V shed 5 bases and J shed 9 bases, with 20 bases lying between them. CDR3 protein: CASSVDFAPGVSPLHF. CDR3 DNA: TGTGCCAGCAGCGTAGACTTCGCTCCAGGTGTTTCACCCCTCCACTTT.

A few counts support this clonotype. The chain uses TRBV12-3 or TRBV12-4 and TRBJ1-1; 9 nucleotides line up with TRBD1. There are 14 residues in the CDR3. The V gene end was trimmed by 5 bases and the J gene end by 5 bases; junction bases not matched to a gene: 6. DNA for the CDR3: TGTGCCAGCAGTCAGTCGGGACAGGGTACTGAAGCTTTCTTT. This gives the protein CASSQSGQGTEAFF.